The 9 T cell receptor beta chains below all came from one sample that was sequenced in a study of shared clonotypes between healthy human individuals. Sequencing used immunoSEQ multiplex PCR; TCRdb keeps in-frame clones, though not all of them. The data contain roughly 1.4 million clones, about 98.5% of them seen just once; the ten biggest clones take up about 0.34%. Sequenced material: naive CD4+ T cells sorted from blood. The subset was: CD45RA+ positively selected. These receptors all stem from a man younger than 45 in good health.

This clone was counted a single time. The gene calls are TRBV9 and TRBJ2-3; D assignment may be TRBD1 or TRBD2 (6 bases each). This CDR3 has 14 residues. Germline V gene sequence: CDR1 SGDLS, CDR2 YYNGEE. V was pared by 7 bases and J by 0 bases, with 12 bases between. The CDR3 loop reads CASSTGASTDTQYF. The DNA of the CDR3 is TGTGCCAGCTCCACGGGGGCTAGCACAGATACGCAGTATTTT.

The CDR3 region is CASSRNIEQFF. The CDR3 DNA sequence: TGTGCCAGCAGTCGAAACATTGAGCAGTTCTTC. The chain employs TRBV28 and TRBJ2-1, with D unresolved. The germline V and J ends were trimmed by 5 bases and 9 bases, with 8 bases remaining between them. The length of the CDR3 is 11 residues. CDR1 and CDR2 from the germline V gene are MDHEN and SYDVKM.

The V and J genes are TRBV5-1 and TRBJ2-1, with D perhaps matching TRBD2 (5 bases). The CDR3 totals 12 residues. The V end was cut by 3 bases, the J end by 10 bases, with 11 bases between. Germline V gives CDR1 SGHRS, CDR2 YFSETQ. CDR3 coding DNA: TGCGCCAGCAGCTCGACTACCCACGAGCAGTTCTTC. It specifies CASSSTTHEQFF.

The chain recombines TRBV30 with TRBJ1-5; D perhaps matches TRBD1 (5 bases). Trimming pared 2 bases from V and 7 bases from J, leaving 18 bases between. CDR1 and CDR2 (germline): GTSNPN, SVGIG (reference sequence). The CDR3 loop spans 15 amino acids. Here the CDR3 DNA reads TGTGCCTGGAGTTCTACCTCGGGCTGGGGGCAGCCCCAGCATTTT. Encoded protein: CAWSSTSGWGQPQHF.

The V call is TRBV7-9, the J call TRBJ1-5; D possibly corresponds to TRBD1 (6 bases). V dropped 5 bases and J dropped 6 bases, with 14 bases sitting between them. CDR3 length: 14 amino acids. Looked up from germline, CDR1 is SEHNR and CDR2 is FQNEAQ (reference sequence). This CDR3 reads CASSPEGGSQPQHF. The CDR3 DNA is TGTGCCAGCAGCCCCGAGGGGGGATCTCAGCCCCAGCATTTT. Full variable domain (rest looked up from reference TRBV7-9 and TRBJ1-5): DTGVSQNPRHKITKRGQNVTFRCDPISEHNRLYWYRQTLGQGPEFLTYFQNEAQLEKSRLLSDRFSAERPKGSFSTLEIQRTEQGDSAMYLCASSPEGGSQPQHFGDGTRLSIL.

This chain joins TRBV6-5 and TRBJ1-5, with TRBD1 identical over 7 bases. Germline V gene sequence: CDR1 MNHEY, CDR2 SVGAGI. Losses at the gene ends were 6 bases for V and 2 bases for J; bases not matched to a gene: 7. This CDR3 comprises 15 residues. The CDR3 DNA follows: TGTGCCAGCAGAGTAGGACAGGCGGGCAATCAGCCCCAGCATTTT. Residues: CASRVGQAGNQPQHF.

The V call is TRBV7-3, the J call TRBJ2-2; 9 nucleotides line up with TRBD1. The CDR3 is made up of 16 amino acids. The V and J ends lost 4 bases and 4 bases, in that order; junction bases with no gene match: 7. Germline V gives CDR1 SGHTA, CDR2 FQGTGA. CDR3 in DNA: TGTGCCAGCAGCTCCCGGACAGGGGTGGTCACCGGGGAGCTGTTTTTT. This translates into CASSSRTGVVTGELFF.

The DNA for the CDR3 is TGTGCCAGCTCACCAAGGGGACAGGGCCTGAACACTGAAGCTTTCTTT. This gives the protein CASSPRGQGLNTEAFF. The chain links TRBV18 to TRBJ1-1; 9 positions agree with TRBD1. This CDR3 contains 16 residues. Unmatched junction bases numbered 4, after V lost 2 bases and J lost 0 bases. The germline gives CDR1 KGHSH, CDR2 LQKENI. The variable domain in full, with the rest retrieved from reference TRBV18 and TRBJ1-1, is NAGVMQNPRHLVRRRGQEARLRCSPMKGHSHVYWYRQLPEEGLKFMVYLQKENIIDESGMPKERFSAEFPKEGPSILRIQQVVRGDSAAYFCASSPRGQGLNTEAFFGQGTRLTVV.

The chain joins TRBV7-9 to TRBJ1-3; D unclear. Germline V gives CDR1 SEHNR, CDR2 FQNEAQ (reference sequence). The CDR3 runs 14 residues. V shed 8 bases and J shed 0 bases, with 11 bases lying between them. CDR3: CASGSGDSGNTIYF. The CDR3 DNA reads TGTGCCAGCGGGTCGGGCGACTCTGGAAACACCATATATTTT.